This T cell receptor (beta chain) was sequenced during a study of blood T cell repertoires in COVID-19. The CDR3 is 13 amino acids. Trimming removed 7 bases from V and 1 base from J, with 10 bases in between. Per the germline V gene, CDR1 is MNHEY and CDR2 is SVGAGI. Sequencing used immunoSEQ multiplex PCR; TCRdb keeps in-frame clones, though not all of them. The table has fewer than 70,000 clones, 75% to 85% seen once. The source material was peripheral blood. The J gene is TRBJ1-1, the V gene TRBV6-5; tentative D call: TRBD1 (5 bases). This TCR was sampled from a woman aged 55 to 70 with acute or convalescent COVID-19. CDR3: CASILGPNTEAFF. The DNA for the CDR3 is TGTGCCAGCATACTGGGGCCGAACACTGAAGCTTTCTTT.